The TCR beta chain described here comes from a study of OX40 agonist ivuxolimab in advanced cancers. The V gene's germline CDR1 is SGHNT and CDR2 YYREEE (reference sequence). The CDR3 contains 12 residues. Points from the study as a whole: Clonal expansion from baseline to week 6 occurred in both CD4+ and CD8+ T cells. Expanded clones tended on average to be more numerous among CD8+ T cells than CD4+.

TCRdb keeps only in-frame clones here, not all; method: immunoSEQ multiplex PCR. The data contain 60,000 to 85,000 clones, just under 85% of them seen just once; the ten biggest clones take up 1.5% to 2%. As concerns this clone: Its cognate antigen is unknown. One junction end disagrees with the germline gene, perhaps due to a read error.

This sequence was found in an adult with an advanced solid tumor such as melanoma, head and neck, liver or kidney cancer. The chain links TRBV5-4 to TRBJ2-3; 9 bases line up with TRBD2. The sample here was CD4+ or CD8+ T cells sorted from blood, taken in a trial of the OX40 agonist ivuxolimab. The CDR3 sequence: CASSGRQGGGDF. The CDR3 nucleotides read TGTGCCAGCAGCGGGAGACAGGGCGGGGGGGATTTT.